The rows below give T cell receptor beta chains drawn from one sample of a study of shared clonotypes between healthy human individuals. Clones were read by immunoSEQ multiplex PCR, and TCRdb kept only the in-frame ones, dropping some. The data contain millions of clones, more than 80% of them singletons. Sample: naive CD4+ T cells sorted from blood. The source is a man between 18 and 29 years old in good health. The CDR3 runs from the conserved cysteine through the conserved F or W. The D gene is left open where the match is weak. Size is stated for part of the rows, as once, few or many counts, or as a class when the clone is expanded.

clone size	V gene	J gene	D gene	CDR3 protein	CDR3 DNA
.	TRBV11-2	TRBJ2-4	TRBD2	CASSLFSGRAKNIQYF	TGTGCCAGCAGCTTATTTAGCGGGAGAGCCAAAAACATTCAGTACTTC
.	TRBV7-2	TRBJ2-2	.	CASSLYGRGSSTGELFF	TGTGCCAGCAGCTTATACGGCAGGGGATCCTCCACCGGGGAGCTGTTTTTT
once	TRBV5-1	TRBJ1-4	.	CASSPLGTANEKLFF	TGCGCCAGCAGCCCCCTGGGGACGGCTAATGAAAAACTGTTTTTT
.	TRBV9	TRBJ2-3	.	CASSVATHPTDTQYF	TGTGCCAGCAGCGTAGCGACCCATCCAACAGATACGCAGTATTTT
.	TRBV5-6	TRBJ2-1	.	CASSLPGAHNEQFF	TGTGCCAGCAGCTTACCAGGGGCCCACAATGAGCAGTTCTTC
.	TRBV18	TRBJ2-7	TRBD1	CASSPLRTGTSYEQYF	TGTGCCAGCTCACCACTAAGGACAGGGACCTCCTACGAGCAGTACTTC
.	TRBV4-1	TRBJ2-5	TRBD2	CASSQGAGPPGRSVSFTETQYF	TGCGCCAGCAGCCAAGGGGCCGGACCTCCCGGGAGGTCGGTATCCTTTACGGAGACCCAGTACTTC
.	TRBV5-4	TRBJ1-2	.	CASSSGANYGYTF	TGTGCCAGCAGCTCAGGGGCAAACTATGGCTACACCTTC
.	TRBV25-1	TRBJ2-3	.	CASSLTGGTDTQYF	TGTGCCAGCAGTCTCACAGGCGGCACAGATACGCAGTATTTT
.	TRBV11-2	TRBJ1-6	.	CASSLVPNSPLHF	TGTGCCAGCAGCTTAGTACCTAATTCACCCCTCCACTTT
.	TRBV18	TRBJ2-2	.	CASSKNTGELFF	TGTGCCAGCTCCAAGAACACCGGGGAGCTGTTTTTT
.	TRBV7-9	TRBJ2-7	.	CASSLGGTGSSYEQYF	TGTGCCAGCAGCTTAGGAGGGACTGGCAGCTCCTACGAGCAGTACTTC
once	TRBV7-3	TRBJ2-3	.	CASSSRRGASTDTQYF	TGTGCCAGCAGCTCTCGTCGGGGGGCCTCCACAGATACGCAGTATTTT
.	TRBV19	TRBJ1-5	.	CASSRDPSNQPQHF	TGTGCCAGTAGTAGAGACCCGTCCAATCAGCCCCAGCATTTT